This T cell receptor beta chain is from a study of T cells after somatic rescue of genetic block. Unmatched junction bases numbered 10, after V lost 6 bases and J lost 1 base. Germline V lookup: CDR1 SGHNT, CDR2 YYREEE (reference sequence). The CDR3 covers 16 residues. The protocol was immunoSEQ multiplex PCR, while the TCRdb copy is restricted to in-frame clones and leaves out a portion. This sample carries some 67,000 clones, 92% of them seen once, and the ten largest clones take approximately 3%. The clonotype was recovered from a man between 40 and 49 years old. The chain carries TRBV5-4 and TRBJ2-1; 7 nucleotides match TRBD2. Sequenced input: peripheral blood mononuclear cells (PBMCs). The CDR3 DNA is TGTGCCAGCATCCCAAAGTCTAGCGGATCCTACAATGAGCAGTTCTTC. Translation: CASIPKSSGSYNEQFF.